Below are 7 T cell receptor beta chains sequenced from a single sample in a study of T cells in localized non-small cell lung cancer. Method: immunoSEQ multiplex PCR; TCRdb's copy keeps in-frame clones and lacks some. The sample shows 39,000 or so clones, approximately 83% of them seen only once. Sequences were derived from PBMCs, sampled before any cancer treatment. The receptor source for this set is a man between 40 and 75 years old with stage II lung adenocarcinoma.

This rearrangement joins TRBV10-3 to TRBJ2-1; 8 nucleotides line up with TRBD1. Germline V gene lookup returns CDR1 ENHRY and CDR2 SYGVKD. The junction had 19 bases not matched to a gene; V was cut back by 0 bases and J by 0 bases. The CDR3 totals 22 residues. CDR3 in amino acids: CAISESRQDRVFVGSSYNEQFF. The CDR3 coding sequence is TGTGCCATCAGTGAGTCGAGGCAGGACAGGGTTTTCGTGGGGTCCTCCTACAATGAGCAGTTCTTC.

The chain joins TRBV28 to TRBJ2-3; maybe TRBD1 (5 bases). The CDR3 is 16 residues long. The V end was cut by 3 bases, the J end by 0 bases, with 13 bases between. CDR1 MDHEN and CDR2 SYDVKM come from the germline V gene. CDR3 protein: CASSFYPRESTDTQYF. The CDR3 DNA reads as TGTGCCAGCAGTTTCTATCCCAGGGAAAGCACAGATACGCAGTATTTT.

V is TRBV7-6 and J is TRBJ2-2, with a tentative D call TRBD1 (6 bases). Trimming pared 1 base from V and 5 bases from J, leaving 8 bases between. This CDR3 comprises 14 residues. Germline V lookup: CDR1 SGHVS, CDR2 FNYEAQ. DNA of the CDR3: TGTGCCAGCAGCTTAGGGGGACAAACCGGGGAGCTGTTTTTT. It is translated as CASSLGGQTGELFF.

The V gene is TRBV5-6, the J gene TRBJ1-1; maybe TRBD1 (5 bases). Trimming cost V 4 bases and J 0 bases, with 16 bases left between them. There are 16 residues in the CDR3. The germline V gene encodes CDR1 SGHDT and CDR2 YYEEEE. The CDR3 sequence: CASSHGGAIMNTEAFF. The CDR3 DNA follows: TGTGCCAGCAGCCATGGAGGGGCGATCATGAACACTGAAGCTTTCTTT.

The gene calls are TRBV5-1 and TRBJ2-1; maybe TRBD1 (6 bases). CDR3 length: 15 amino acids. Germline V gives CDR1 SGHRS, CDR2 YFSETQ. The V end lost 3 bases, the J end lost 8 bases, and 18 bases lay between the germline ends. CDR3 sequence: CASSSTDGGGDEQFF. CDR3 bases: TGCGCCAGCAGCTCAACAGATGGGGGCGGAGATGAGCAGTTCTTC.

This clone was picked up one time. The chain uses TRBV5-1 and TRBJ1-1; D is ambiguous. Germline V lookup: CDR1 SGHRS, CDR2 YFSETQ. CDR3 size: 14 residues. Between the trimmed V and J ends, which lost 7 bases and 1 base, there was a span of 14 bases. This CDR3 is CASRHPGENTEAFF. Here the CDR3 DNA reads TGCGCCAGCCGGCACCCCGGGGAGAACACTGAAGCTTTCTTT.

This clone was detected once. The chain couples TRBV7-6 to TRBJ2-3; no firm D call. Looked up from germline, CDR1 is SGHVS and CDR2 is FNYEAQ. Trimming left V 5 bases short and J 5 bases short, with 8 bases between. The CDR3 is made up of 12 amino acids. CDR3 bases: TGTGCCAGCAGCCCTTTGGAAGATACGCAGTATTTT. Its protein product is CASSPLEDTQYF.